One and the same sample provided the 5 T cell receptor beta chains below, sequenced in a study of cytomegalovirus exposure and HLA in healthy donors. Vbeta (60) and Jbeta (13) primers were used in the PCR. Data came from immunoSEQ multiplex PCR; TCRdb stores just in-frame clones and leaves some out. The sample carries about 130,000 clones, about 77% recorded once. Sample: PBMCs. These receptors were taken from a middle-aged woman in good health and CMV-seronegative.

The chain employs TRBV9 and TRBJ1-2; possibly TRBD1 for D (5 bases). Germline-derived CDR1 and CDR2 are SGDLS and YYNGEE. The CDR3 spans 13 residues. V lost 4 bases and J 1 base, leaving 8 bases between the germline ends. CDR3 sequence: CASSLTDNYGYTF. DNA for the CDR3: TGTGCCAGCAGCTTGACAGATAACTATGGCTACACCTTC.

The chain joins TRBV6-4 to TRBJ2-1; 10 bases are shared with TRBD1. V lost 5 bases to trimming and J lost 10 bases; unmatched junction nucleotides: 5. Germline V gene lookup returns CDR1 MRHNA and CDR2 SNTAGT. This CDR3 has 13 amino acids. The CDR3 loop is CASSRDRGWEQFF. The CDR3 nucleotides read TGTGCCAGCAGTAGGGACAGGGGTTGGGAGCAGTTCTTC.

As DNA, the CDR3 is TGTGCCAGCAGCCGCCTGGGCCCAAATTCACCCCTCCACTTT. Translating gives CASSRLGPNSPLHF. V gene TRBV6-1 combines with J gene TRBJ1-6; no firm D call. CDR1 is MNHNS, CDR2 SASEGT, per germline. Trimming removed 6 bases at V and 7 bases at J, with 13 bases between. This CDR3 comprises 14 residues.

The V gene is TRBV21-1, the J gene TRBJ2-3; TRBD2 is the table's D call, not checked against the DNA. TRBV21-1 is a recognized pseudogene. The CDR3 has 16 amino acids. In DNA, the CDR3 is TGTGCCAGCAGCTTGACTAGCGGGGGAGCAACAGATACGCAGTATTTT. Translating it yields CASSLTSGGATDTQYF.

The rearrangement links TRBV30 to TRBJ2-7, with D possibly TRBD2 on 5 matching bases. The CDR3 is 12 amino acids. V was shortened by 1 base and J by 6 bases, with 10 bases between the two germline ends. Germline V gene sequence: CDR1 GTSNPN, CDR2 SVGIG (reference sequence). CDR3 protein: CAWSAAGVEQYF. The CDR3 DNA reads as TGTGCCTGGAGTGCCGCCGGGGTCGAGCAGTACTTC.